These 26 T cell receptor beta chains came from one sample sequenced in a study of blood T cell repertoires in COVID-19. Method: immunoSEQ multiplex PCR; TCRdb's copy keeps in-frame clones and lacks some. This sample has about 94,000 clones; about four fifths occur once, and the top ten carry roughly 19%. Sequenced: peripheral blood. These receptors were collected from a human donor in a cohort sampled during active COVID-19.

This chain uses TRBV28 with TRBJ1-2, with 8 bases identical to TRBD1. V gave up 5 bases and J gave up 5 bases; unmatched junction bases: 10. The CDR3 consists of 15 residues. Germline loops: CDR1 MDHEN, CDR2 SYDVKM. The DNA of the CDR3 is TGTGCCAGCAGTCCCCACGGACAGGGACCATATGGCTACACCTTC. The encoded protein is CASSPHGQGPYGYTF.

This clone was observed a single time. This chain joins TRBV5-6 and TRBJ2-3; TRBD2 is a possible D gene (6 bases). This CDR3 contains 15 residues. Trimming shortened V by 1 base and J by 5 bases, and 14 bases separated the two germline ends. Germline lookup yields CDR1 SGHDT and CDR2 YYEEEE. DNA of the CDR3: TGTGCCAGCAGCTTGACGGGAGCTTTAGGAGATACGCAGTATTTT. This gives the protein CASSLTGALGDTQYF.

The table lists this clone with a few counts. The J gene is TRBJ1-3, the V gene TRBV5-4; D not resolved. V was clipped by 4 bases and J by 0 bases, with 11 bases between them. Germline V CDR1 and CDR2: SGHNT, YYREEE (reference sequence). This CDR3 has 15 residues. CDR3 region: CASSEVGDSGNTIYF. CDR3 bases: TGTGCCAGCAGCGAGGTCGGGGACTCTGGAAACACCATATATTTT.

The chain has TRBV6-5 and TRBJ2-2; tentative D call: TRBD2 (5 bases). From germline, CDR1 is MNHEY and CDR2 SVGAGI. The ends were cut back, 6 bases at V and 0 bases at J, with 11 bases in the middle. The CDR3 extends over 15 amino acids. In DNA form, the CDR3 reads TGTGCCAGCAGAAGAGGAGGCCCGAACACCGGGGAGCTGTTTTTT. It yields the protein CASRRGGPNTGELFF.

The J gene is TRBJ2-3, the V gene TRBV29-1; unclear D gene. The CDR3 runs to 12 residues. Germline CDR1 SQVTM, CDR2 ANQGSEA. Trimming stripped 4 bases from V and 1 base from J, with 6 bases between. As DNA, the CDR3 is TGCAGCGTTGTACCAGGCACAGATACGCAGTATTTT. As protein: CSVVPGTDTQYF.

The chain links TRBV30 to TRBJ1-6; 9 bases align to TRBD1. V was pared by 1 base and J by 8 bases, with 9 bases of the junction left unmatched. The CDR3 is 16 residues long. Germline V gene lookup returns CDR1 GTSNPN and CDR2 SVGIG (reference sequence). The CDR3 here is CAWSGLGQGQYSPLHF. DNA for the CDR3: TGTGCCTGGAGTGGACTGGGACAGGGTCAGTATTCACCCCTCCACTTT.

Regarding this clone: In the same sample, other DNA sequences code for this CDR3. This chain connects TRBV5-1 to TRBJ2-2; a weak D match, TRBD1 (5 bases). Trimming cost V 0 bases and J 0 bases, with 6 bases left between them. CDR3 size: 15 residues. Germline-derived CDR1 and CDR2 are SGHRS and YFSETQ. The DNA for the CDR3 is TGCGCCAGCAGCTTGGGACAGACGAACACCGGGGAGCTGTTTTTT. Residues: CASSLGQTNTGELFF.

This chain uses TRBV20-1 with TRBJ2-7; TRBD2 is a possible D gene (6 bases). This CDR3 contains 11 residues. Trimming took off 8 bases at V and 5 bases at J, with 13 bases between the two ends. Germline CDR1 reads DFQATT; CDR2 reads SNEGSKA (reference sequence). The CDR3 DNA follows: TGCAGTCCCTCCAGCGGGCACGAGCAGTACTTC. Its protein is CSPSSGHEQYF.

The chain recombines TRBV19 with TRBJ2-2; no clear D gene. The V end lost 5 bases, the J end lost 8 bases, and 12 bases lay between the germline ends. The germline gives CDR1 LNHDA, CDR2 SQIVND (reference sequence). This CDR3 is 13 amino acids long. CDR3 region: CASSVTLGGELFF. The CDR3 DNA reads as TGTGCCAGTAGTGTGACCCTCGGGGGGGAGCTGTTTTTT.

The chain combines TRBV23-1 with TRBJ2-7, with 7 bases identical to TRBD1. TRBV23-1 is placed among ORFs of uncertain function. The ends lost 3 bases at V and 4 bases at J; junction bases unmatched: 15. The CDR3 length is 17 residues. The CDR3 spells CASSQCRRGLLRYEQYF. The CDR3 DNA follows: TGCGCCAGCAGTCAGTGCCGAAGGGGGCTGCTACGTTACGAGCAGTACTTC.

The V and J genes are TRBV5-1 and TRBJ2-1; TRBD2 matches 9 bases. Trimming at V came to 2 bases and at J to 4 bases, leaving 4 bases not matched to a gene. Germline CDR1 is SGHRS and CDR2 is YFSETQ. This CDR3 contains 15 residues. The CDR3 coding sequence is TGCGCCAGCAGCTTTAATAGCGGGGGATACAATGAGCAGTTCTTC. Amino acids: CASSFNSGGYNEQFF.

This clone appeared a few times. This sequence joins TRBV30 and TRBJ1-6, with 8 bases lining up with TRBD1. The germline CDR1 and CDR2 sequences are GTSNPN and SVGIG (reference sequence). The CDR3 extends over 13 amino acids. The V segment lost 4 bases and the J segment 9 bases; nucleotides outside the gene matches: 5. The CDR3 is CAWNGQGRSPLHF. The DNA of the CDR3 is TGTGCCTGGAATGGACAGGGCCGTTCACCCCTCCACTTT.

The chain employs TRBV7-9 and TRBJ2-4; possible D gene TRBD2, 5 bases. V lost 5 bases to trimming and J lost 0 bases, with 11 bases between them. From germline, CDR1 is SEHNR and CDR2 FQNEAQ (reference sequence). This CDR3 contains 15 residues. The CDR3 spells CASSHGVLAKNIQYF. The CDR3 region has the DNA TGTGCCAGCAGCCACGGGGTATTAGCCAAAAACATTCAGTACTTC.

The gene calls are TRBV5-1 and TRBJ2-2, with a possible D match to TRBD1 (5 bases). Trimming took 2 bases from V and 8 from J, leaving 13 bases between them. CDR3 length: 14 amino acids. Per the germline V gene, CDR1 is SGHRS and CDR2 is YFSETQ. The CDR3 is CASSFDSFGGELFF. CDR3 sequence (DNA): TGCGCCAGCAGCTTTGACAGCTTTGGAGGGGAGCTGTTTTTT.

The chain is built from TRBV6-5 and TRBJ1-2; D might be TRBD1 (6 bases). With 8 bases removed from V and 4 bases from J, the gap between germline ends came to 11 bases. The CDR3 is 12 amino acids. Per germline, CDR1 MNHEY and CDR2 SVGAGI. CDR3 in amino acids: CASGGGLYGYTF. The CDR3 region has the DNA TGTGCCAGCGGGGGGGGGCTCTATGGCTACACCTTC.

This clone was picked up a small number of times. The rearrangement uses TRBV28 and TRBJ2-7, with unresolved D. This CDR3 is built from 12 residues. CDR1 MDHEN and CDR2 SYDVKM come from the germline V gene. V shed 7 bases and J shed 1 base, with 8 bases lying between them. CDR3 sequence reads: CASTADSYEQYF. In nucleotides, the CDR3 is TGTGCCAGCACGGCGGATTCCTACGAGCAGTACTTC.

V and J are TRBV10-3 and TRBJ2-7; 10 bases fit TRBD2. Per the germline V gene, CDR1 is ENHRY and CDR2 is SYGVKD. The V segment lost 6 bases and the J segment 0 bases; nucleotides outside the gene matches: 5. The CDR3 covers 15 residues. The CDR3 DNA sequence: TGTGCCATCAGGCCGACTAGCGGGCGCTCCTACGAGCAGTACTTC. This translates into CAIRPTSGRSYEQYF.

This chain uses TRBV14 with TRBJ1-6, with D unresolved. The CDR3 has 14 residues. V shed 4 bases and J shed 8 bases, with 12 bases lying between them. Germline-derived CDR1 and CDR2 are SGHDN and FVKESK. The CDR3 nucleotides are TGTGCCAGCAGCCCATTCATCGGGGATTCACCCCTCCACTTT. Translation: CASSPFIGDSPLHF.

The chain recombines TRBV28 with TRBJ2-6; the match to TRBD1 covers 9 bases. The CDR3 sequence is 17 residues long. Germline V gene data show CDR1 as MDHEN and CDR2 as SYDVKM. The V segment lost 10 bases and the J segment 4 bases; nucleotides outside the gene matches: 14. The CDR3 sequence is CAIGWGQGVSGANVLTF. The CDR3 DNA reads as TGTGCCATCGGGTGGGGACAGGGAGTATCGGGGGCCAACGTCCTGACTTTC.

The V call is TRBV12-3 or TRBV12-4, the J call TRBJ2-1, with 7 bases identical to TRBD1. CDR3 size: 13 residues. Trimming removed 6 bases from V and 7 bases from J; junction bases left unmatched: 6. CDR3 residues: CASSGQEDNEQFF. The DNA for the CDR3 is TGTGCCAGCAGCGGACAGGAGGATAATGAGCAGTTCTTC.

This chain joins TRBV19 and TRBJ2-7, with 12 bases fitting TRBD2. Germline values: CDR1 LNHDA, CDR2 SQIVND (reference sequence). V shed 4 bases, J shed 2 bases, and the junction held 0 bases outside the gene matches. This CDR3 has 14 residues. CDR3: CASSRTSGTYEQYF. The CDR3 DNA follows: TGTGCCAGTAGTAGGACTAGCGGGACCTACGAGCAGTACTTC.

The chain carries TRBV3-1 (or the pseudogene TRBV3-2) and TRBJ2-2; D gene ambiguous. CDR1 is LGHDT and CDR2 is YNNKEL in the germline V gene (reference sequence). This CDR3 contains 14 residues. The V end was cut by 8 bases, the J end by 3 bases, with 13 bases between. CDR3 protein: CASQTPLDTGELFF. The DNA for the CDR3 is TGTGCCAGCCAAACCCCTTTAGACACCGGGGAGCTGTTTTTT.

This chain uses TRBV7-2 with TRBJ1-4; 7 bases agree with TRBD1. Germline V gene lookup returns CDR1 SGHTA and CDR2 FQGNSA. The CDR3 has 16 residues. Unmatched junction bases numbered 6, after V lost 1 base and J lost 4 bases. Written as DNA, the CDR3 is TGTGCCAGCAGCTTAGGGTTGGGGACAGTTAATGAAAAACTGTTTTTT. Amino acids: CASSLGLGTVNEKLFF.

This clone was detected only a few times. The rearrangement links TRBV5-1 to TRBJ2-7; TRBD1 matches 12 bases. The CDR3 is 15 amino acids. The V gene's germline CDR1 is SGHRS and CDR2 YFSETQ. J lost 2 bases, V lost 4 bases, and 4 bases had no gene match. This chain's CDR3 is CASSDGTGGPYEQYF. The CDR3 region has the DNA TGCGCCAGCAGCGACGGGACAGGGGGCCCCTACGAGCAGTACTTC.

This clone occurred a few times. A junction end diverges from the germline sequence, so it may reflect a read error. V and J are TRBV10-3 and TRBJ1-2; D not certain. CDR3 length: 12 residues. Germline CDR1 reads ENHRY; CDR2 reads SYGVKD. In nucleotides, the CDR3 is TGTGCCATCAGTGAGTCCAGGTATGGCTGCACCTTC. It translates to CAISESRYGCTF.

The chain couples TRBV27 to TRBJ1-1, with D uncertain. Germline CDR1 MNHEY, CDR2 SMNVEV (reference sequence). Trimming cost V 6 bases and J 3 bases, with 14 bases left between them. The CDR3 sequence is 14 residues long. The CDR3 region has the DNA TGTGCCAGCAGAGCTCCATTGAGGGACACTGAAGCTTTCTTT. Translated, it gives CASRAPLRDTEAFF.